The entry below describes one TCR beta chain. This record belongs to a study of blood T cell repertoires in COVID-19. Study details: Samples representing acute and convalescent COVID-19 were sourced from the United States, Italy and Spain. Sources were T cells, B-cell-depleted T cells, or PBMCs; the material itself was cDNA or gDNA.

The CDR3 consists of 15 residues. Looked up from germline, CDR1 is MNHEY and CDR2 is SMNVEV (reference sequence). The V gene lost 7 bases and the J gene lost 2 bases, with 18 bases spanning the gap. Per the authors' pipeline: Counts of nucleated cells, estimated from reference gene primer amplification, were obtained. Method: immunoSEQ multiplex PCR; TCRdb's copy keeps in-frame clones and lacks some. The DNA was the basis for D and trimming; V, J and clone size are from that table. In the table there are 200,000 to 250,000 clones, approximately 85% of which are singletons. The V and J genes are TRBV27 and TRBJ2-7, with D perhaps TRBD2 (5 bases). The source of this sequence is a woman aged 45-59 years with active or convalescent COVID-19. The sample consisted of peripheral blood. CDR3 coding DNA: TGTGCCAGCAAAAAAGGGTTGGGAGCGGCCTACGAGCAGTACTTC. Amino acid sequence: CASKKGLGAAYEQYF.